Listed here are 24 T cell receptor beta chains from one sample, sequenced in a study of blood T cell repertoires in COVID-19. Sequencing used immunoSEQ multiplex PCR; TCRdb keeps in-frame clones, though not all of them. Of 450,000 or so clones in the sample, 85% to 90% were seen once. Material: peripheral blood. Receptors originate from a man aged 18 to 30 with COVID-19, enrolled during active disease.

This clone was detected only a few times. J is TRBJ1-1 and V is TRBV5-1; D perhaps matches TRBD1 (5 bases). V lost 4 bases and J 3 bases, leaving 10 bases between the germline ends. The length of the CDR3 is 13 residues. CDR1 is SGHRS and CDR2 is YFSETQ in the germline V gene. CDR3 protein: CASSHQGDTEAFF. The CDR3 region has the DNA TGCGCCAGCAGCCACCAAGGGGACACTGAAGCTTTCTTT.

The CDR3 DNA follows: TGTGCCAGCAGCGACAGGCAGCGTGGAAACACCATATATTTT. Translating gives CASSDRQRGNTIYF. V is TRBV9 and J is TRBJ1-3; TRBD1 might be the D (5 bases). Trimming left V 3 bases short and J 3 bases short, with 10 bases between. The germline V gene encodes CDR1 SGDLS and CDR2 YYNGEE. The CDR3 sequence is 14 residues long. Together with reference TRBV9 and TRBJ1-3, the CDR3 gives the full variable domain: DSGVTQTPKHLITATGQRVTLRCSPRSGDLSVYWYQQSLDQGLQFLIQYYNGEERAKGNILERFSAQQFPDLHSELNLSSLELGDSALYFCASSDRQRGNTIYFGEGSWLTVV.

The chain links TRBV28 to TRBJ2-1; 9 bases are a match to TRBD2. Per the germline V gene, CDR1 is MDHEN and CDR2 is SYDVKM. V lost 5 bases and J lost 8; bases outside the gene matches: 16. This CDR3 comprises 17 residues. The CDR3 loop reads CASSPQISRGGRYEQFF. As DNA, the CDR3 is TGTGCCAGCAGTCCCCAGATTTCGCGGGGGGGCCGCTATGAGCAGTTCTTC.

The chain combines TRBV15 with TRBJ1-1; D is possibly TRBD1 (5 bases). V was shortened by 0 bases and J by 10 bases, with 12 bases between the two germline ends. Germline values: CDR1 LNHNV, CDR2 YYDKDF (reference sequence). This CDR3 comprises 13 residues. CDR3 amino acids: CATSRDPQGLAFF. The CDR3 DNA reads TGTGCCACCAGCAGAGATCCCCAGGGCCTAGCTTTCTTT.

This clone turned up a few times. The rearrangement links TRBV6-5 to TRBJ1-2; D may be TRBD1 (6 bases). Trimming stripped 6 bases from V and 3 bases from J, with 11 bases between. The CDR3 has 13 residues. CDR1 and CDR2 (germline): MNHEY, SVGAGI. CDR3 DNA: TGTGCCAGCAGAAACAGGGCGTACTATGGCTACACCTTC. As protein: CASRNRAYYGYTF.

This clone came up once. V and J are TRBV3-1 (or the pseudogene TRBV3-2) and TRBJ2-3; 9 bases line up with TRBD2. The CDR3 is 16 amino acids. The V gene end was trimmed by 3 bases and the J gene end by 5 bases; junction bases not matched to a gene: 9. Looked up from germline, CDR1 is LGHDT and CDR2 is YNNKEL (reference sequence). CDR3 amino acids: CASSQLSGGRKDTQYF. In nucleotides, the CDR3 is TGTGCCAGCAGCCAGTTGAGCGGGGGGCGGAAAGATACGCAGTATTTT.

The rearrangement links TRBV27 to TRBJ2-7; TRBD1 matches 9 bases. The CDR3 totals 13 residues. V was pared by 9 bases and J by 3 bases, with 6 bases of the junction left unmatched. Per germline, CDR1 MNHEY and CDR2 SMNVEV (reference sequence). Here the CDR3 reads CASKGQGNYEQYF. CDR3 sequence (DNA): TGTGCCAGTAAGGGACAGGGAAACTACGAGCAGTACTTC.

The chain couples TRBV9 to TRBJ2-1; maybe TRBD2 (6 bases). V was cut by 0 bases and J by 15 bases, with 25 bases left in between. Germline V gives CDR1 SGDLS, CDR2 YYNGEE. The CDR3 sequence is 16 residues long. The CDR3 nucleotides read TGTGCCAGCAGCGTAGAGGGAGGCCCAGGACTGGGTGATCGGTTCTTC. It encodes CASSVEGGPGLGDRFF. Full variable domain (outside the CDR3, taken from reference TRBV9 and TRBJ2-1): DSGVTQTPKHLITATGQRVTLRCSPRSGDLSVYWYQQSLDQGLQFLIQYYNGEERAKGNILERFSAQQFPDLHSELNLSSLELGDSALYFCASSVEGGPGLGDRFFGPGTRLTVL.

Only one count was recorded for this clone. V and J are TRBV7-4 and TRBJ1-2; 8 bases line up with TRBD1. Germline V CDR1 and CDR2: SGHVT, SQSDAQ. The CDR3 runs 13 residues. Trimming took 3 bases from V and 8 from J; bases not matched to a gene: 5. The CDR3 reads CASSFWTGHGYTF. The CDR3 DNA sequence: TGTGCCAGCAGCTTTTGGACAGGGCACGGCTACACCTTC.

The rearrangement joins TRBV6-1 to TRBJ1-5; D is ambiguous. Germline V gene lookup returns CDR1 MNHNS and CDR2 SASEGT. Trimming pared 0 bases from V and 7 bases from J, leaving 10 bases between. The CDR3 sequence is 14 residues long. The CDR3 coding sequence is TGTGCCAGCAGTGAAGCAATGGGAGGGCAGCCCCAGCATTTT. It is translated as CASSEAMGGQPQHF.

The chain couples TRBV30 to TRBJ2-7, with 8 bases identical to TRBD1. Germline values: CDR1 GTSNPN, CDR2 SVGIG (reference sequence). V lost 7 bases, J lost 6 bases, and 11 bases stayed unmatched. The CDR3 consists of 13 residues. The CDR3 DNA is TGTGCCTACTTAAAGGGACAGGAATCCGAGCAGTACTTC. This translates into CAYLKGQESEQYF.

This chain uses TRBV12-3 or TRBV12-4 with TRBJ2-3; tentatively, D is TRBD2 (6 bases). Deletions cut 1 base from V and 5 bases from J, with 7 bases between. CDR3 length: 13 residues. The CDR3, as DNA: TGTGCCAGCAGTTTAGTCGGGGGAGATACGCAGTATTTT. This sequence encodes CASSLVGGDTQYF.

This clone is a singleton in its sample. J is TRBJ1-3 and V is TRBV5-1; tentative D call: TRBD1 (5 bases). This CDR3 comprises 10 residues. The germline V gene has CDR1 SGHRS and CDR2 YFSETQ. Trimming left V 9 bases short and J 14 bases short, with 15 bases between. CDR3 region: CAIYPGTLYF. The CDR3 DNA reads as TGCGCCATCTATCCCGGGACTTTATATTTT.

This chain uses TRBV4-1 with TRBJ2-7; the match to TRBD1 covers 8 bases. This CDR3 is built from 15 residues. Germline trimming cut 1 base from V and 2 bases from J; bases unmatched to any gene: 4. Germline loops: CDR1 MGHRA, CDR2 YSYEKL. This CDR3 is CASSQVAQGAYEQYF. The CDR3 nucleotides are TGCGCCAGCAGCCAAGTGGCACAGGGGGCCTACGAGCAGTACTTC.

This clone turned up a few times. The rearrangement links TRBV6-5 to TRBJ2-7; 10 bases agree with TRBD1. Germline V gene sequence: CDR1 MNHEY, CDR2 SVGAGI. The CDR3 is 15 amino acids. V shed 6 bases and J 5 bases; nucleotides not matched to a gene: 10. The CDR3 is CASSDPGQGPNEQYF. CDR3 nucleotide sequence: TGTGCCAGCAGCGATCCGGGACAGGGGCCCAACGAGCAGTACTTC.

The CDR3 spells CASSLEGGTQPQHF. The DNA of the CDR3 is TGTGCCAGCAGCTTAGAAGGGGGCACGCAGCCCCAGCATTTT. The chain uses TRBV7-8 and TRBJ1-5; TRBD1 agrees at 7 bases. Trimming at V came to 1 base and at J to 7 bases, leaving 4 bases not matched to a gene. This CDR3 has 14 amino acids. The germline CDR1 and CDR2 sequences are SGHVS and FQNEAQ.

This chain links TRBV12-3 or TRBV12-4 with TRBJ1-5, with 9 bases fitting TRBD1. J lost 6 bases, V lost 6 bases, and 3 bases had no gene match. CDR3 length: 13 amino acids. The CDR3 region is CASRQGAGQPQHF. Written as DNA, the CDR3 is TGTGCCAGCAGACAGGGGGCTGGTCAGCCCCAGCATTTT.

The chain uses TRBV7-9 and TRBJ2-1; 10 bases align to TRBD2. Unmatched junction bases numbered 6, after V lost 1 base and J lost 0 bases. Looked up from germline, CDR1 is SEHNR and CDR2 is FQNEAQ (reference sequence). This CDR3 region has 18 residues. The CDR3 here is CASSLGLAGVSSYNEQFF. The CDR3 DNA reads TGTGCCAGCAGCTTAGGGCTAGCGGGGGTGAGCTCCTACAATGAGCAGTTCTTC.

The V and J genes are TRBV2 and TRBJ1-3; D is undetermined. Germline assignment: CDR1 SNHLY and CDR2 FYNNEI. The CDR3 is 15 amino acids. V was cut by 7 bases and J by 4 bases, with 17 bases left in between. The CDR3 nucleotides read TGTGCCAGCACTATAGCGGTCCAAGTAGGAAACACCATATATTTT. It specifies CASTIAVQVGNTIYF.

The rearrangement joins TRBV5-4 to TRBJ1-2, with TRBD1 identical over 9 bases. The junction had 5 bases not matched to a gene; V was cut back by 4 bases and J by 7 bases. The CDR3 consists of 13 residues. The germline CDR1 and CDR2 sequences are SGHNT and YYREEE (reference sequence). The CDR3 sequence is CASSVTGGGGYTF. In DNA form, the CDR3 reads TGTGCCAGCAGCGTAACAGGGGGCGGTGGCTACACCTTC.

The J gene is TRBJ1-5, the V gene TRBV7-8; 9 nucleotides match TRBD1. V lost 1 base to trimming and J lost 5 bases; unmatched junction nucleotides: 0. The CDR3 has 14 residues. CDR1 and CDR2 from the germline V gene are SGHVS and FQNEAQ. The CDR3 DNA sequence: TGTGCCAGCAGCTTAGACAGGGGGCATCAGCCCCAGCATTTT. It translates to CASSLDRGHQPQHF. The full variable domain, rest sourced from reference TRBV7-8 and TRBJ1-5, is GAGVSQSPRYKVAKRGQDVALRCDPISGHVSLFWYQQALGQGPEFLTYFQNEAQLDKSGLPSDRFFAERPEGSVSTLKIQRTQQEDSAVYLCASSLDRGHQPQHFGDGTRLSIL.

The genes are TRBV5-4 and TRBJ2-1; TRBD2 is a possible D gene (6 bases). The CDR3 contains 13 residues. Deletions cut 1 base from V and 12 bases from J, with 14 bases between. Germline V gene lookup returns CDR1 SGHNT and CDR2 YYREEE (reference sequence). The CDR3 region is CASSLQTGEGQFF. The CDR3 DNA is TGTGCCAGCAGCTTGCAAACGGGAGAAGGGCAGTTCTTC.

This rearrangement joins TRBV18 to TRBJ1-1; D is unclear. Germline-derived CDR1 and CDR2 are KGHSH and LQKENI. V lost 2 bases and J lost 10, with 14 bases in between. The CDR3 has 13 residues. CDR3 sequence: CASSPGEETRAFF. The CDR3 region has the DNA TGTGCCAGCTCACCAGGGGAGGAGACGAGAGCTTTCTTT.

In its sample, this clone was seen once. This rearrangement joins TRBV11-2 to TRBJ1-1; D is uncertain. The CDR3 consists of 14 residues. V was pared by 6 bases and J by 0 bases, with 11 bases between. Looked up from germline, CDR1 is SGHAT and CDR2 is FQNNGV. The DNA of the CDR3 is TGTGCCAGCAGTTCGGGGTACATGAACACTGAAGCTTTCTTT. Its protein is CASSSGYMNTEAFF.